This TCR beta chain stems from a study of CD8+ T cells in alopecia areata. TCR sequencing used cDNA made by reverse transcription of extracted RNA. Assay used: immunoSEQ multiplex PCR; TCRdb lists only in-frame clones, some missing. The sample has about 190,000 clones; under 80% are singletons. V was shortened by 5 bases and J by 5 bases, with 15 bases between the two germline ends. The CDR3 consists of 14 residues. Germline lookup yields CDR1 SQVTM and CDR2 ANQGSEA. The treatment denotes: oral pan-JAK inhibitor, 5-10 mg twice daily. Study-level results: Links between baseline CD8+ expansion and response need larger treated cohorts.

Points on this clone: Its antigen is unknown.

Sample: CD4+ T cells sorted from blood, taken around week 50, from a patient treated with tofacitinib. The chain employs TRBV29-1 and TRBJ2-2; either TRBD1 or TRBD2 may fit D (5 bases each). This sequence was found in a human donor with alopecia areata. The CDR3 sequence is CSVSYRSGTGELFF. For the CDR3, the DNA is TGCAGCGTTTCTTACAGGTCGGGAACCGGGGAGCTGTTTTTT.